This is a list of T cell receptor beta chains from one sample in a study of identical twins. One entry per CDR3 protein results from TCRdb running MiXCR on the 5' RACE reads. The table lists fewer than 450,000 distinct CDR3 sequences, around 9.7% of them singletons. Sequences were obtained from naive T cells sorted from blood. The receptors derive from a woman in her fifties or sixties in good health. The CDR3 runs from the conserved cysteine through the conserved F or W. A D gene is named only where the DNA matches it firmly. Rows give clone size only sometimes, using once, few, many, or a class for an expanded clone.

d_gene: .
j_gene: TRBJ1-1
abundance: few
v_gene: TRBV30
CDR3aa: CAWGPIGQGTEAFF
CDR3nt: TGTGCCTGGGGCCCCATCGGGCAGGGGACTGAAGCTTTCTTT

d_gene: TRBD1
j_gene: TRBJ2-5
abundance: few
v_gene: TRBV9
CDR3aa: CASSPGTGGQETQYF
CDR3nt: TGTGCCAGCAGCCCCGGGACAGGGGGCCAAGAGACCCAGTACTTC

d_gene: .
j_gene: TRBJ2-2
abundance: .
v_gene: TRBV24-1
CDR3aa: CATLSANTGELFF
CDR3nt: TGTGCCACCTTATCCGCGAACACCGGGGAGCTGTTTTTT

d_gene: .
j_gene: TRBJ1-5
abundance: many
v_gene: TRBV2
CDR3aa: CASSGTGMNQPQHF
CDR3nt: TGTGCCAGCAGTGGGACGGGGATGAATCAGCCCCAGCATTTT

d_gene: .
j_gene: TRBJ2-5
abundance: few
v_gene: TRBV29-1
CDR3aa: CSVETPRVETQYF
CDR3nt: TGCAGCGTTGAAACACCACGCGTGGAGACCCAGTACTTC

d_gene: .
j_gene: TRBJ2-1
abundance: .
v_gene: TRBV29-1
CDR3aa: CSVDGSNHEQFF
CDR3nt: TGCAGCGTTGATGGCAGTAATCACGAGCAGTTCTTC

d_gene: .
j_gene: TRBJ2-1
abundance: .
v_gene: TRBV6-1
CDR3aa: CASSEGFGGTYNEQFF
CDR3nt: TGTGCCAGCAGTGAAGGTTTCGGGGGTACCTACAATGAGCAGTTCTTC

d_gene: .
j_gene: TRBJ2-5
abundance: many
v_gene: TRBV29-1
CDR3aa: CSVGRPQYF
CDR3nt: TGCAGCGTGGGAAGGCCGCAGTACTTC

d_gene: .
j_gene: TRBJ1-1
abundance: many
v_gene: TRBV29-1
CDR3aa: CSVGMRVGTEAFF
CDR3nt: TGCAGCGTTGGCATGCGTGTGGGCACTGAAGCTTTCTTT

d_gene: TRBD2
j_gene: TRBJ2-1
abundance: few
v_gene: TRBV11-2
CDR3aa: CASSRTSGSFYNEQFF
CDR3nt: TGTGCCAGCAGCCGGACTAGCGGGAGCTTCTACAATGAGCAGTTCTTC

d_gene: TRBD2
j_gene: TRBJ2-1
abundance: .
v_gene: TRBV7-7
CDR3aa: CASSLDPGGPVYEQFF
CDR3nt: TGTGCCAGCAGCTTAGATCCGGGAGGGCCGGTGTATGAGCAGTTCTTC

d_gene: TRBD2
j_gene: TRBJ2-5
abundance: many
v_gene: TRBV12-3/TRBV12-4
CDR3aa: CASSGSAGGFQETQYF
CDR3nt: TGTGCCAGCAGTGGGAGTGCGGGAGGATTCCAAGAGACCCAGTACTTC

d_gene: .
j_gene: TRBJ2-5
abundance: few
v_gene: TRBV7-9
CDR3aa: CASSFPIDQETQYF
CDR3nt: TGTGCCAGCAGCTTCCCCATAGATCAAGAGACCCAGTACTTC

d_gene: TRBD2
j_gene: TRBJ2-5
abundance: many
v_gene: TRBV6-5
CDR3aa: CASSSTGGRETQYF
CDR3nt: TGTGCCAGCAGTTCTACGGGAGGGCGGGAGACCCAGTACTTC

d_gene: TRBD1
j_gene: TRBJ2-3
abundance: .
v_gene: TRBV5-1
CDR3aa: CASSSEGARTDTQYF
CDR3nt: TGCGCCAGCAGCTCCGAGGGGGCTCGCACAGATACGCAGTATTTT

d_gene: TRBD1
j_gene: TRBJ1-5
abundance: few
v_gene: TRBV19
CDR3aa: CASRGTGGGGNQPQHF
CDR3nt: TGTGCCAGTAGGGGCACAGGGGGCGGAGGCAATCAGCCCCAGCATTTT

d_gene: .
j_gene: TRBJ2-7
abundance: few
v_gene: TRBV7-9
CDR3aa: CASLGGQNYEQYF
CDR3nt: TGTGCCAGCCTTGGGGGTCAGAACTACGAGCAGTACTTC

d_gene: TRBD2
j_gene: TRBJ2-5
abundance: few
v_gene: TRBV5-6
CDR3aa: CASSLGLVEETQYF
CDR3nt: TGTGCCAGCAGCCTCGGACTAGTAGAAGAGACCCAGTACTTC

d_gene: .
j_gene: TRBJ1-4
abundance: many
v_gene: TRBV5-1
CDR3aa: CASSFQGLAEKLFF
CDR3nt: TGCGCCAGCAGCTTCCAGGGATTAGCGGAAAAACTGTTTTTT

d_gene: .
j_gene: TRBJ1-6
abundance: .
v_gene: TRBV20-1
CDR3aa: CSALTTGSSYNSPLHF
CDR3nt: TGCAGTGCTCTAACTACGGGGAGCTCCTATAATTCACCCCTCCACTTT

d_gene: .
j_gene: TRBJ1-1
abundance: many
v_gene: TRBV11-1
CDR3aa: CASSLAPGIMNTEAFF
CDR3nt: TGTGCCAGCAGCCTAGCTCCCGGGATCATGAACACTGAAGCTTTCTTT

d_gene: TRBD1
j_gene: TRBJ1-4
abundance: few
v_gene: TRBV11-2
CDR3aa: CASSQGGVNEKLFF
CDR3nt: TGTGCCAGCAGCCAGGGGGGAGTTAATGAAAAACTGTTTTTT

d_gene: TRBD2
j_gene: TRBJ2-1
abundance: .
v_gene: TRBV7-2
CDR3aa: CASSFTSGYEQFF
CDR3nt: TGTGCCAGCAGCTTCACTAGCGGGTATGAGCAGTTCTTC

d_gene: TRBD2
j_gene: TRBJ2-1
abundance: many
v_gene: TRBV12-3/TRBV12-4
CDR3aa: CASSLKAGERNEQFF
CDR3nt: TGTGCCAGCAGTTTAAAAGCGGGAGAGAGGAATGAGCAGTTCTTC

d_gene: .
j_gene: TRBJ1-1
abundance: many
v_gene: TRBV7-9
CDR3aa: CASSFSVNTEAFF
CDR3nt: TGTGCCAGCAGCTTTTCGGTCAACACTGAAGCTTTCTTT

d_gene: TRBD2
j_gene: TRBJ2-3
abundance: .
v_gene: TRBV25-1
CDR3aa: CASSRTSGSSDTQYF
CDR3nt: TGTGCCAGCTCGAGGACTAGCGGGAGTTCGGATACGCAGTATTTT

d_gene: .
j_gene: TRBJ1-1
abundance: many
v_gene: TRBV20-1
CDR3aa: CSVAGALNTEAFF
CDR3nt: TGCAGTGTGGCGGGCGCCTTGAACACTGAAGCTTTCTTT

d_gene: .
j_gene: TRBJ2-3
abundance: few
v_gene: TRBV20-1
CDR3aa: CSASLDGSTDTQYF
CDR3nt: TGCAGTGCTAGTTTGGACGGCAGCACAGATACGCAGTATTTT

d_gene: .
j_gene: TRBJ1-1
abundance: .
v_gene: TRBV29-1
CDR3aa: CSVGGPGMNTVAFF
CDR3nt: TGCAGCGTTGGAGGGCCAGGTATGAACACTGTAGCTTTCTTT

d_gene: .
j_gene: TRBJ2-2
abundance: many
v_gene: TRBV20-1
CDR3aa: CSARDGGSAPNTGELFF
CDR3nt: TGCAGTGCTAGAGATGGGGGATCGGCTCCTAACACCGGGGAGCTGTTTTTT

d_gene: TRBD1
j_gene: TRBJ1-2
abundance: many
v_gene: TRBV11-2
CDR3aa: CASSGPQGNYGYTF
CDR3nt: TGTGCCAGCAGCGGCCCACAGGGGAACTATGGCTACACCTTC

d_gene: .
j_gene: TRBJ2-7
abundance: .
v_gene: TRBV6-5
CDR3aa: CASNTGTPTYEQYF
CDR3nt: TGTGCCAGCAATACCGGGACTCCAACCTACGAGCAGTACTTC

d_gene: .
j_gene: TRBJ1-2
abundance: .
v_gene: TRBV12-3/TRBV12-4
CDR3aa: CASSYDGVYGYTF
CDR3nt: TGTGCCAGCAGTTACGACGGGGTCTATGGCTACACCTTC

d_gene: TRBD2
j_gene: TRBJ2-1
abundance: few
v_gene: TRBV7-2
CDR3aa: CASSFWTSDEQFF
CDR3nt: TGTGCCAGCAGCTTCTGGACTAGCGATGAGCAGTTCTTC

d_gene: TRBD1
j_gene: TRBJ1-2
abundance: .
v_gene: TRBV29-1
CDR3aa: CSVATGTAYGYTF
CDR3nt: TGCAGCGTCGCAACCGGGACAGCCTATGGCTACACCTTC

d_gene: .
j_gene: TRBJ1-6
abundance: .
v_gene: TRBV11-3
CDR3aa: CASSQEFGNSPLHF
CDR3nt: TGTGCCAGCAGCCAAGAGTTTGGGAATTCACCCCTCCACTTT

d_gene: TRBD2
j_gene: TRBJ2-1
abundance: .
v_gene: TRBV20-1
CDR3aa: CSARDSGREYYNEQFF
CDR3nt: TGCAGTGCTAGAGATAGCGGGAGGGAATACTACAATGAGCAGTTCTTC

d_gene: .
j_gene: TRBJ2-1
abundance: few
v_gene: TRBV7-9
CDR3aa: CASSLSGFEFF
CDR3nt: TGTGCCAGCAGCTTAAGCGGGTTCGAGTTCTTC

d_gene: .
j_gene: TRBJ2-5
abundance: many
v_gene: TRBV24-1
CDR3aa: CATSAWSEETQYF
CDR3nt: TGTGCCACCAGTGCTTGGAGCGAAGAGACCCAGTACTTC

d_gene: .
j_gene: TRBJ1-2
abundance: few
v_gene: TRBV5-1
CDR3aa: CASSERQINYGYTF
CDR3nt: TGCGCCAGCAGCGAAAGACAGATTAACTATGGCTACACCTTC

d_gene: TRBD2
j_gene: TRBJ2-3
abundance: few
v_gene: TRBV6-5
CDR3aa: CASSLIATSGSTDTQYF
CDR3nt: TGTGCCAGCAGCCTCATCGCGACTAGCGGATCCACAGATACGCAGTATTTT

d_gene: TRBD1
j_gene: TRBJ2-5
abundance: .
v_gene: TRBV12-3/TRBV12-4
CDR3aa: CASSSHRDRGHQETQYF
CDR3nt: TGTGCCAGCAGCTCTCACCGGGACAGGGGGCATCAAGAGACCCAGTACTTC

d_gene: .
j_gene: TRBJ1-1
abundance: .
v_gene: TRBV29-1
CDR3aa: CSVEGGPGGTEAFF
CDR3nt: TGCAGCGTTGAAGGAGGGCCTGGGGGCACTGAAGCTTTCTTT

d_gene: .
j_gene: TRBJ2-1
abundance: few
v_gene: TRBV3-1
CDR3aa: CASSQGRLEQFF
CDR3nt: TGTGCCAGCAGCCAAGGAAGATTAGAGCAGTTCTTC

d_gene: .
j_gene: TRBJ2-5
abundance: .
v_gene: TRBV20-1
CDR3aa: CSGLSGETQYF
CDR3nt: TGCAGTGGCCTTTCCGGGGAGACCCAGTACTTC

d_gene: TRBD1
j_gene: TRBJ1-3
abundance: many
v_gene: TRBV12-3/TRBV12-4
CDR3aa: CASSPTGRNTIYF
CDR3nt: TGTGCCAGCAGTCCGACAGGGCGAAACACCATATATTTT

d_gene: .
j_gene: TRBJ2-6
abundance: many
v_gene: TRBV27
CDR3aa: CASSSFPGANVLTF
CDR3nt: TGTGCCAGCAGTTCGTTTCCCGGGGCCAACGTCCTGACTTTC

d_gene: .
j_gene: TRBJ2-3
abundance: .
v_gene: TRBV6-1
CDR3aa: CASSEGEPNTQYF
CDR3nt: TGTGCCAGCAGTGAAGGGGAGCCCAATACGCAGTATTTT

d_gene: .
j_gene: TRBJ1-5
abundance: many
v_gene: TRBV12-3/TRBV12-4
CDR3aa: CASSSTGPNQPQHF
CDR3nt: TGTGCCAGCAGTTCTACAGGGCCCAATCAGCCCCAGCATTTT

d_gene: TRBD1
j_gene: TRBJ2-1
abundance: .
v_gene: TRBV24-1
CDR3aa: CATSDMDREEFF
CDR3nt: TGTGCCACCAGTGATATGGACAGGGAAGAGTTCTTC

d_gene: .
j_gene: TRBJ1-2
abundance: many
v_gene: TRBV4-2
CDR3aa: CASSQDTGEGRYGYTF
CDR3nt: TGTGCCAGCAGCCAAGATACCGGTGAGGGGCGATATGGCTACACCTTC

d_gene: .
j_gene: TRBJ1-1
abundance: .
v_gene: TRBV7-9
CDR3aa: CASSLALGAATEAFF
CDR3nt: TGTGCCAGCAGCTTAGCGCTCGGGGCGGCTACTGAAGCTTTCTTT

d_gene: .
j_gene: TRBJ2-5
abundance: few
v_gene: TRBV5-1
CDR3aa: CASSLAGSGVQETQYF
CDR3nt: TGCGCCAGCAGCTTGGCCGGGTCAGGGGTACAAGAGACCCAGTACTTC

d_gene: .
j_gene: TRBJ2-3
abundance: many
v_gene: TRBV5-1
CDR3aa: CASSSVDTQYF
CDR3nt: TGCGCCAGCAGCTCTGTGGATACGCAGTATTTT

d_gene: TRBD2
j_gene: TRBJ2-1
abundance: many
v_gene: TRBV3-1
CDR3aa: CASDQGTRLAGNYEQFF
CDR3nt: TGTGCCAGCGACCAGGGAACGAGACTAGCGGGAAACTATGAGCAGTTCTTC

d_gene: TRBD1
j_gene: TRBJ2-2
abundance: many
v_gene: TRBV4-1
CDR3aa: CASTRTGEAGELFF
CDR3nt: TGCGCCAGCACGAGGACAGGGGAGGCCGGGGAGCTGTTTTTT